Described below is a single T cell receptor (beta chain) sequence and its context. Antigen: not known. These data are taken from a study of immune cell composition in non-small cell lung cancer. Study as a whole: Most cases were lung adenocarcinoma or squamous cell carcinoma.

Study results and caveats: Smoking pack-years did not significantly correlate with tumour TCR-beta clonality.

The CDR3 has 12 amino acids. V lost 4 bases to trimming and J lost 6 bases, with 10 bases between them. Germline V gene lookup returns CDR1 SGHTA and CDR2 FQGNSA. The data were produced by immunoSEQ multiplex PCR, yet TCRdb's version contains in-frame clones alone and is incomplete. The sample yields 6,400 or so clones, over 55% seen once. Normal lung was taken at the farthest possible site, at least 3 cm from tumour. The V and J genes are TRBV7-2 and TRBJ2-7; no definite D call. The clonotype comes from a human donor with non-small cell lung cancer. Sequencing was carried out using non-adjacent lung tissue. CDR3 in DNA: TGTGCCAGCAGCTCCTCGACTGTCGAGCAGTACTTC. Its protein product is CASSSSTVEQYF.